The rows below give T cell receptor beta chains drawn from one sample of a study. TCRdb used MiXCR to reprocess the 5' RACE reads, holding one entry per CDR3 protein. Altogether 7,000 to 9,500 distinct CDR3 sequences are present, about half being singletons, with the ten largest covering just under 3%. Sequenced: Tregs sorted from a lymph node. The receptor set was obtained from a female donor with breast cancer. Each CDR3 is given with its conserved first and last residue. A D gene is named only where the DNA matches it firmly. Not every row has a clone size; where given, it reads once, few, many or a size class.

d_gene	v_gene	j_gene	abundance	CDR3nt	CDR3aa
TRBD2	TRBV29-1	TRBJ2-7	few	TGCAGCGTTGAGGGACTAGGAGAGGGCTACGAGCAGTACTTC	CSVEGLGEGYEQYF
.	TRBV12-3/TRBV12-4	TRBJ2-1	.	TGTGCCAGCAGTTTAGCGGGGGGCTACTCCTACAATGAGCAGTTCTTC	CASSLAGGYSYNEQFF
TRBD1	TRBV4-2	TRBJ1-2	.	TGTGCCAGCAGCCAAGATCCGGCAGGGGGCCATGGCTACACCTTC	CASSQDPAGGHGYTF
TRBD2	TRBV7-8	TRBJ2-1	.	TGTGCCAGCAGCCAGACTAGCGGAGCCTACAATGAGCAGTTCTTC	CASSQTSGAYNEQFF
.	TRBV5-1	TRBJ2-2	.	TGCGCCAGCAGCTTGGCCTGGGAGTCCGGGGAGCTGTTTTTT	CASSLAWESGELFF
.	TRBV7-3	TRBJ2-5	.	TGTGCCAGCAGCTTCGAGGAGGCGAACCGGTACTTC	CASSFEEANRYF
.	TRBV9	TRBJ1-2	.	TGTGCCAGCAGCGGGGCCAGGCAAGCTAACTATGGCTACACCTTC	CASSGARQANYGYTF
.	TRBV9	TRBJ2-5	.	TGTGCCAGCAGCTTGGCGGGGGACAGCGGAGAGACCCAGTACTTC	CASSLAGDSGETQYF
.	TRBV9	TRBJ2-1	once	TGTGCCAGCAGCGTTCAGGGGTATCAACCCAATGAGCAGTTCTTC	CASSVQGYQPNEQFF
.	TRBV4-1	TRBJ2-1	few	TGCGCCAGCAGCCTAGGTTCGGGCAATGAGCAGTTCTTC	CASSLGSGNEQFF
.	TRBV20-1	TRBJ2-3	few	TGCAGTGCTAGAGATCTTGGCACAGCCACAGATACGCAGTATTTT	CSARDLGTATDTQYF
TRBD2	TRBV6-1	TRBJ2-7	.	TGTGCCAGCAACGAAGGACTACTAGCGGGAGAGTACGAGCAGTACTTC	CASNEGLLAGEYEQYF
TRBD2	TRBV4-1	TRBJ2-7	.	TGCGCCAGCAGCCCGACGACTAGCGGAGCATCCTACGAGCAGTACTTC	CASSPTTSGASYEQYF
TRBD1	TRBV20-1	TRBJ2-7	.	TGCAGTGCTAGAGAGCCAAGGGCAGGGGGCTACGAGCAGTACTTC	CSAREPRAGGYEQYF
.	TRBV29-1	TRBJ2-2	once	TGCAGCGTTTGGATACAGAACACCGGGGAGCTGTTTTTT	CSVWIQNTGELFF
TRBD2	TRBV4-2	TRBJ2-2	.	TGTGCCAGCGGACTAGCGGGGGAGGACGGGGAGCTGTTTTTT	CASGLAGEDGELFF
.	TRBV11-2	TRBJ2-5	.	TGTGCCAGCAGCTTAGATTGGGCAGGTCAAGAGACCCAGTACTTC	CASSLDWAGQETQYF
TRBD1	TRBV7-6	TRBJ2-7	.	TGTGCCAGCAGCCTGGGACAGGGGGCGAGTCCCGCTTACGAGCAGTACTTC	CASSLGQGASPAYEQYF
TRBD1	TRBV10-2	TRBJ2-5	.	TGCGCCAGCTGGGACGGGACAGTCCAAGAGACCCAGTACTTC	CASWDGTVQETQYF
.	TRBV20-1	TRBJ2-1	.	TGCAGTTACCTAGGGGGGACTGAGCAGTTCTTC	CSYLGGTEQFF
.	TRBV27	TRBJ2-7	.	TGTGCCAGCAGTTTTCAGGGGCTACTATCCGAGCAGTACTTC	CASSFQGLLSEQYF
TRBD1	TRBV3-1	TRBJ1-1	.	TGTGCCAGCAGCCAGACACAGGGGACGGGCGAAACTGAAGCTTTCTTT	CASSQTQGTGETEAFF
TRBD2	TRBV10-3	TRBJ2-7	few	TGTGCCATCAGTGAGTCGGGCGGGAGGGTCTCCTACGAGCAGTACTTC	CAISESGGRVSYEQYF
TRBD1	TRBV11-3	TRBJ2-1	.	TGTGCCAGCAGCTACCGGACAGGGGGGATTTACAATGAGCAGTTCTTC	CASSYRTGGIYNEQFF
.	TRBV28	TRBJ1-5	few	TGTGCCAGCAGTTTACGGACGGCCAACAATCAGCCCCAGCATTTT	CASSLRTANNQPQHF
TRBD2	TRBV7-2	TRBJ2-7	.	TGTGCCAGCAGCTTAATCATGGGAGGGCCTCTTACGGAGCAGTACTTC	CASSLIMGGPLTEQYF
.	TRBV6-5	TRBJ1-5	.	TGTGCCAGCAGGCTACGTCGGGGCCCAGATACGCAGCATTTT	CASRLRRGPDTQHF
.	TRBV9	TRBJ1-6	.	TGTGCCAGCAGCACCGGGAGTAATTCACCCCTCCACTTT	CASSTGSNSPLHF
.	TRBV20-1	TRBJ2-3	.	TGCAGTGCTTCAGGTCGGGACTCAGATACGCAGTATTTT	CSASGRDSDTQYF
TRBD1	TRBV7-8	TRBJ2-5	.	TGTGCCAGCAGCTTATCGGCAGGGGGAGAGACCCAGTACTTC	CASSLSAGGETQYF
.	TRBV11-3	TRBJ2-1	few	TGTGCCAGCAGCTTAGCCCCCGGTGTCATGAATGAGCAGTTCTTC	CASSLAPGVMNEQFF
.	TRBV9	TRBJ2-5	.	TGTGCCAGCAGCGGACCCGTCAGCTGGCAAGAGACCCAGTACTTC	CASSGPVSWQETQYF
.	TRBV14	TRBJ2-3	few	TGTGCCAGCAGCCAACGGCTAGCTTCACCCACAGATACGCAGTATTTT	CASSQRLASPTDTQYF
.	TRBV9	TRBJ2-3	few	TGTGCCAGCAGCGCCACTGGAGGAGCGACAGATACGCAGTATTTT	CASSATGGATDTQYF
.	TRBV5-6	TRBJ2-7	.	TGTGCCAGCAGCTTGGTAGGGAATTACGAGCAGTACTTC	CASSLVGNYEQYF
.	TRBV30	TRBJ2-5	.	TGTGCCTGGAGTAAAAGGGACGGGAAGGAGACCCAGTACTTC	CAWSKRDGKETQYF
.	TRBV20-1	TRBJ1-2	.	TGCAGTGCTATTGCCCCTCAGGGCACTAACTATGGCTACACCTTC	CSAIAPQGTNYGYTF
TRBD2	TRBV27	TRBJ2-5	.	TGTGCCAGCAGTGCAAAGGGACTAGCGGAGCCGAAGGTAGAGACCCAGTACTTC	CASSAKGLAEPKVETQYF
.	TRBV7-3	TRBJ1-1	.	TGTGCCAGCAGCCTAATGGGGGGTGGCGAAGCTTTCTTT	CASSLMGGGEAFF
.	TRBV27	TRBJ1-5	.	TGTGCCAGCAGTTTAATTGGGACGCCAGGCAATCAGCCCCAGCATTTT	CASSLIGTPGNQPQHF
.	TRBV7-3	TRBJ2-3	.	TGTGCCAGCAGCACCAAAGGTCCAGCAGGAACAGATACGCAGTATTTT	CASSTKGPAGTDTQYF
TRBD2	TRBV29-1	TRBJ2-1	.	TGCAGCGTTGTGGCTAGCGGGAGCTACGAGCAGTTCTTC	CSVVASGSYEQFF
.	TRBV11-2	TRBJ2-5	.	TGTGCCAGCAGCCCCCCTGTGGGGAGTAGGGAGACCCAGTACTTC	CASSPPVGSRETQYF
TRBD2	TRBV20-1	TRBJ2-7	.	TGCAGTGCTAGGCTAGCGGGGGGTTCCTACGAGCAGTACTTC	CSARLAGGSYEQYF
.	TRBV5-1	TRBJ2-7	once	TGCGCCAGCAGCTTGGAGCCCACCTTCTCCTACGAGCAGTACTTC	CASSLEPTFSYEQYF
.	TRBV6-5	TRBJ2-7	.	TGTGCCAGCAGTTACTCGGCGTCTTACGAGCAGTACTTC	CASSYSASYEQYF
.	TRBV20-1	TRBJ2-7	few	TGCAGTGCTAGAGATAGTCCCCGGGGTAACCTCTACGAGCAGTACTTC	CSARDSPRGNLYEQYF
.	TRBV4-2	TRBJ2-1	few	TGTGCCAGCAGCCAAGAACTTCAGGGCCTCACCTACAATGAGCAGTTCTTC	CASSQELQGLTYNEQFF
.	TRBV4-1	TRBJ1-2	.	TGCGCCAGCAGCCAAGATTTTCGCCAGGAGTCGAACTATGGCTACACCTTC	CASSQDFRQESNYGYTF
.	TRBV20-1	TRBJ2-3	.	TGCAGTGCTGGGTCCGGTTCGCAGTATTTT	CSAGSGSQYF
TRBD1	TRBV5-5	TRBJ1-1	few	TGTGCCAGCAGCGCCGGACAGGGGTACATGAACACTGAAGCTTTCTTT	CASSAGQGYMNTEAFF
.	TRBV11-2	TRBJ2-1	few	TGTGCCAGCAGCTTATACCTGGACAGCGGAAAGAATGAGCAGTTCTTC	CASSLYLDSGKNEQFF
.	TRBV5-1	TRBJ2-3	.	TGCGCCAGCAGCCCCGGCCTCTCCCGAGATACGCAGTATTTT	CASSPGLSRDTQYF
TRBD2	TRBV6-5	TRBJ2-5	.	TGTGCCAGCAGCCCCTTAGCGGGGGACTTCCTAGTGCAAGAGACCCAGTACTTC	CASSPLAGDFLVQETQYF
.	TRBV20-1	TRBJ2-1	few	TGCAGTGCTAGAGATTTCGAATCCGACCCGAATGAGCAGTTCTTC	CSARDFESDPNEQFF
.	TRBV5-1	TRBJ2-7	.	TGCGCCAGCAGCTTGGACAGCGGCGAGCAGTACTTC	CASSLDSGEQYF